This T cell receptor beta chain was identified during a study of T cells in Graves' hyperthyroidism and ophthalmopathy. Overall study context: Peripheral blood specimens were obtained at initial diagnosis, prior to any treatment.

This clonotype was detected many times. TCR beta CDR3 region amplification was performed from RNA transcripts. First-round RT-PCR of the TCR CDR3 relied on the HTBI primer set. MiXCR was run by TCRdb on the multiplex PCR reads, yielding one entry per CDR3 protein. The table includes about 350,000 distinct CDR3 sequences, 11% to 15% detected once. Unmatched junction bases numbered 13, after V lost 6 bases and J lost 6 bases. The CDR3 is made up of 15 amino acids. The chain joins TRBV12-3 or TRBV12-4 to TRBJ1-1; 7 positions match TRBD1. The sample taken for sequencing was blood. The receptor was isolated from a woman under 40 with Graves' hyperthyroidism. CDR3: CASSPSGTADSEAFF. In nucleotides, the CDR3 is TGTGCCAGCAGCCCGTCCGGGACAGCCGACTCTGAAGCTTTCTTT.